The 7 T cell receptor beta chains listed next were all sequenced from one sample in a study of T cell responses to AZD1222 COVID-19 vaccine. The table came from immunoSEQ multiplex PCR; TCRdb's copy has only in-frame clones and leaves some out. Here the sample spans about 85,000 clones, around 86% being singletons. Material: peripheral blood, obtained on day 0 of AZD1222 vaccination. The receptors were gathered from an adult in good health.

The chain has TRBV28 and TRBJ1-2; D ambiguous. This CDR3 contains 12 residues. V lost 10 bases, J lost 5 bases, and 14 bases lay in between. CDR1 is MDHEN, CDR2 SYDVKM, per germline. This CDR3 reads CATRNGGYGYTF. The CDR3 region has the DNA TGTGCCACACGGAACGGTGGGTATGGCTACACCTTC.

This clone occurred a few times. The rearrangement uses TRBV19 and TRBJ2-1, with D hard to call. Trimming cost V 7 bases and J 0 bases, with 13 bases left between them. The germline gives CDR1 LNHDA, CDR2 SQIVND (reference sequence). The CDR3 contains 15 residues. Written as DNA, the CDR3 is TGTGCCAGTATACCCCGGCGGAGCTCCTACAATGAGCAGTTCTTC. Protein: CASIPRRSSYNEQFF.

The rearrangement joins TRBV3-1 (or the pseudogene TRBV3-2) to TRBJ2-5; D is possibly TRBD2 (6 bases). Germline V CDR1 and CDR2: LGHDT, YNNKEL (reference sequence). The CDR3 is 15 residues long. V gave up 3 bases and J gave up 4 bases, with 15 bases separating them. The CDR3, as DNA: TGTGCCAGCAGCCAGGGCGCGGGATGGTTAGAGACCCAGTACTTC. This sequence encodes CASSQGAGWLETQYF.

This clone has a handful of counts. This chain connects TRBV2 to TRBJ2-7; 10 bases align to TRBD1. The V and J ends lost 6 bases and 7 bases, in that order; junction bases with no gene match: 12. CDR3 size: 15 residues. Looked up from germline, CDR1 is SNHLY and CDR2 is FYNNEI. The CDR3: CASREPGQGTREQYF. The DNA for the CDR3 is TGTGCCAGCAGAGAACCGGGACAGGGGACGAGGGAGCAGTACTTC.

The CDR3 sequence is CAISDQSRGLAGDIEQFF. The DNA of the CDR3 is TGTGCCATCAGTGATCAAAGCCGAGGACTAGCGGGAGATATTGAGCAGTTCTTC. This chain links TRBV10-3 with TRBJ2-1; TRBD2 aligns across 13 bases. The V gene's germline CDR1 is ENHRY and CDR2 SYGVKD. V dropped 3 bases and J dropped 9; count of bases not matched to a gene: 14. This CDR3 comprises 18 residues.

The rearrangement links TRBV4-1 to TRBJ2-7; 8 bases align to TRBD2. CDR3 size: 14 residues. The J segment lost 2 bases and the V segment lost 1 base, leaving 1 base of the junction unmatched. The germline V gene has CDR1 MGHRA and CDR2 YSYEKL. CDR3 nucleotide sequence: TGCGCCAGCAGCCAAGCGGGGGGGGCCTACGAGCAGTACTTC. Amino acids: CASSQAGGAYEQYF.

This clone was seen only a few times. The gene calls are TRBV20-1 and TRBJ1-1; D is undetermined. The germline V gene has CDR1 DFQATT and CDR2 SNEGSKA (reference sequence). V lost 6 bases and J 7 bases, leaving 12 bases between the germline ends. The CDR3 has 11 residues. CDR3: CSAIRLIEAFF. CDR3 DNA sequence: TGCAGTGCAATCCGGTTAATTGAAGCTTTCTTT.